These 5 T cell receptor beta chains were sequenced from one sample in a study of T cell changes during pregnancy in multiple sclerosis. This table comes from immunoSEQ multiplex PCR, and its TCRdb copy is limited to in-frame clones, with some not included. The sample yields roughly 36,000 clones, roughly 89% seen once. The input for sequencing was CD8+ T cells from peripheral blood mononuclear cells, taken in the second trimester of pregnancy. All receptors derive from a female donor with multiple sclerosis, enrolled in a pregnancy study.

The V and J genes are TRBV5-1 and TRBJ1-1, with TRBD1 as a possible D gene (6 bases). There are 14 residues in the CDR3. Germline assignment: CDR1 SGHRS and CDR2 YFSETQ. The ends were cut back, 5 bases at V and 0 bases at J, with 11 bases in the middle. The CDR3 is CASRSDSMNTEAFF. DNA of the CDR3: TGCGCCAGCAGATCGGACAGCATGAACACTGAAGCTTTCTTT. The full variable domain, in which reference TRBV5-1 and TRBJ1-1 provide the parts outside the CDR3, is KAGVTQTPRYLIKTRGQQVTLSCSPISGHRSVSWYQQTPGQGLQFLFEYFSETQRNKGNFPGRFSGRQFSNSRSEMNVSTLELGDSALYLCASRSDSMNTEAFFGQGTRLTVV.

This chain joins TRBV11-3 and TRBJ2-1; 8 positions match TRBD2. V shed 5 bases, J shed 4 bases, and the junction held 16 bases outside the gene matches. There are 18 residues in the CDR3. Germline lookup yields CDR1 SGHNT and CDR2 YENEEA. CDR3 protein: CASSKSGVGGAEYNEQFF. DNA of the CDR3: TGTGCCAGCAGCAAAAGTGGGGTCGGGGGGGCCGAGTACAATGAGCAGTTCTTC.

The V gene is TRBV16, the J gene TRBJ1-5; TRBD1 aligns across 10 bases. This CDR3 region has 17 residues. Germline CDR1 and CDR2: KGHSY and FQNENV. Unmatched junction bases numbered 4, after V lost 0 bases and J lost 2 bases. For the CDR3, the DNA is TGTGCCAGCAGCCAATCAGTGGGGACAGGGGGCAATCAGCCCCAGCATTTT. This sequence encodes CASSQSVGTGGNQPQHF.

The chain carries TRBV25-1 and TRBJ2-5; no reliable D call. Germline V gene data show CDR1 as MGHDK and CDR2 as SYGVNS. CDR3 size: 14 residues. V lost 4 bases to trimming and J lost 0 bases, with 9 bases between them. CDR3 in DNA: TGTGCCAGCAGTGCCGGAGAGTACCAAGAGACCCAGTACTTC. Its translation is CASSAGEYQETQYF.

The rearrangement uses TRBV6-5 and TRBJ2-6; 8 nucleotides match TRBD1. V lost 4 bases to trimming and J lost 4 bases; unmatched junction nucleotides: 6. Germline CDR1 and CDR2: MNHEY and SVGAGI. The CDR3 runs to 16 residues. The chain's CDR3 is CASSFRTGWGANVLTF. Written as DNA, the CDR3 is TGTGCCAGCAGTTTCCGGACAGGGTGGGGGGCCAACGTCCTGACTTTC.